The next 26 T cell receptor beta chains were all read from a single sample in a study of neurological immune-mediated disorders. TCRdb passed the 5' RACE reads through MiXCR, listing each CDR3 protein once. This table holds about 38,000 distinct CDR3 sequences, around a tenth found once. Sequenced input: CD4+ T cells from blood. The source of these receptors is a woman in her 30s with HTLV-1-associated myelopathy (HAM/TSP).

This clonotype was detected many times. The V call is TRBV18, the J call TRBJ2-7; 9 bases fit TRBD2. J gave up 0 bases and V 4 bases, and 16 bases lay outside the gene matches. This CDR3 comprises 19 residues. Germline-derived CDR1 and CDR2 are KGHSH and LQKENI. CDR3 DNA sequence: TGTGCCAGCTCACTCATCACTGGCGGGGGGGCCTCCTACTCCTACGAGCAGTACTTC. Encoded protein: CASSLITGGGASYSYEQYF.

This clonotype was recorded at least ten times. The chain has TRBV3-1 and TRBJ2-6, with no clear D. The CDR3 loop spans 16 amino acids. Trimming removed 1 base at V and 2 bases at J, with 9 bases between. Germline lookup yields CDR1 LGHDT and CDR2 YNNKEL (reference sequence). The CDR3 nucleotides are TGTGCCAGCAGCCAAGGTTCAGAGGCTGGGGCCAACGTCCTGACTTTC. It is translated as CASSQGSEAGANVLTF.

Note on this clonotype: Relative to the germline gene, one junction end is altered; a read error may explain this. The chain has TRBV14 and TRBJ1-2; the D gene is possibly TRBD1 (5 bases). The CDR3 extends over 14 amino acids. Germline CDR1 is SGHDN and CDR2 is FVKESK. Written as DNA, the CDR3 is TGTGCCAACAGCCAAGGGGAGAGACACTATGGGTACACCTTC. Translation gives CANSQGERHYGYTF.

This clonotype occurred many times. The chain combines TRBV20-1 with TRBJ1-1, with 7 bases that match TRBD1. The CDR3 has 14 amino acids. Germline CDR1 reads DFQATT; CDR2 reads SNEGSKA (reference sequence). Trimming took 1 base from V and 1 from J; bases not matched to a gene: 3. The CDR3: CSARAGQTNTEAFF. The CDR3 nucleotides read TGCAGTGCTAGAGCGGGACAGACGAACACTGAAGCTTTCTTT.

This clonotype has a count of ten or more. This sequence joins TRBV7-9 and TRBJ1-1; D not resolved. The CDR3 has 15 residues. Trimming shortened V by 1 base and J by 1 base, and 10 bases separated the two germline ends. In germline, CDR1 is SEHNR, CDR2 FQNEAQ (reference sequence). CDR3 bases: TGTGCCAGCAGCTTAGACGGCGGCCGGAACACTGAAGCTTTCTTT. As protein: CASSLDGGRNTEAFF.

The gene calls are TRBV9 and TRBJ2-3, with TRBD2 matching over 11 bases. CDR1 and CDR2 from the germline V gene are SGDLS and YYNGEE. The CDR3 runs 19 residues. J lost 5 bases, V lost 0 bases, and 14 bases had no gene match. The CDR3 sequence: CASSVGTGLAEGPRDTQYF. The CDR3 DNA is TGTGCCAGCAGCGTAGGTACGGGACTAGCGGAGGGGCCTAGAGATACGCAGTATTTT.

The gene calls are TRBV10-1 and TRBJ1-5; D might be TRBD1 (5 bases). Trimming stripped 6 bases from V and 7 bases from J, with 13 bases between. This CDR3 is 13 amino acids long. From germline, CDR1 is WNHNN and CDR2 SYGVQD (reference sequence). DNA of the CDR3: TGCGCCAGCAGCCAGGGTTTCGGCCAGCCCCAGCATTTT. Its protein product is CASSQGFGQPQHF.

This clonotype appeared many times. The chain employs TRBV20-1 and TRBJ1-3; D is unresolved. The germline CDR1 and CDR2 sequences are DFQATT and SNEGSKA (reference sequence). The CDR3 contains 12 residues. V lost 3 bases, J lost 1 base, and 4 bases lay in between. The CDR3 protein is CSARGSGNTIYF. DNA for the CDR3: TGCAGTGCTAGGGGGTCTGGAAACACCATATATTTT.

Many counts were recorded for this clonotype. This chain uses TRBV5-1 with TRBJ2-3; D remains unclear. CDR3 length: 13 amino acids. Deletions cut 2 bases from V and 1 base from J, with 5 bases between. Germline CDR1 is SGHRS and CDR2 is YFSETQ. CDR3 residues: CASSFGGTDTQYF. The CDR3 DNA reads TGCGCCAGCAGCTTCGGAGGCACAGATACGCAGTATTTT.

A note on this clonotype: A much larger clone lies one base from this, so it may be a read error. The chain employs TRBV4-2 and TRBJ1-6, with a tentative D call TRBD1 (5 bases). With 9 bases removed from V and 6 bases from J, the gap between germline ends came to 12 bases. Germline V CDR1 and CDR2: LGHNA, YNFKEQ. The CDR3 contains 13 residues. The CDR3 nucleotides read TGTGCCAGTGCCCATGGGGCTAATTCACCCCTCCACTTT. This codes for CASAHGANSPLHF.

In this sample, this clonotype turned up many times. The chain links TRBV5-5 to TRBJ1-4; D remains ambiguous. CDR1 is SGHKS and CDR2 is YYEKEE in the germline V gene (reference sequence). The CDR3 sequence is 13 residues long. With 4 bases removed from V and 3 bases from J, the gap between germline ends came to 7 bases. In DNA, the CDR3 is TGTGCCAGCAGCGTCGGACCTAATGAAAAACTGTTTTTT. Translating it yields CASSVGPNEKLFF.

This clonotype was seen many times. The CDR3 spells CASSYPRRGSPTYEQYF. DNA for the CDR3: TGTGCCAGCAGTTACCCTCGCAGAGGCAGCCCGACCTACGAGCAGTACTTC. The V gene is TRBV6-2 or TRBV6-3, the J gene TRBJ2-7; unclear D gene. The CDR3 is 17 amino acids. V was trimmed by 2 bases and J by 2 bases, leaving 19 bases between them. Per the germline V gene, CDR1 is MNHEY and CDR2 is SVGEGT.

In its sample, this clonotype was seen many times. The rearrangement links TRBV7-9 to TRBJ2-2; D not certain. With 7 bases removed from V and 4 bases from J, the gap between germline ends came to 13 bases. In germline, CDR1 is SEHNR, CDR2 FQNEAQ (reference sequence). The CDR3 is 14 amino acids. Here the CDR3 DNA reads TGTGCCAGCATCCTGGACGGTAGCACCGGGGAGCTGTTTTTT. Protein sequence: CASILDGSTGELFF.

The chain uses TRBV29-1 and TRBJ1-1, with D hard to call. V gave up 7 bases and J gave up 0 bases, with 9 bases separating them. In germline, CDR1 is SQVTM, CDR2 ANQGSEA. The CDR3 covers 12 residues. CDR3 DNA sequence: TGCAGCGGCGGACTGATGAACACTGAAGCTTTCTTT. Translated, it gives CSGGLMNTEAFF. The entire variable domain, with the rest obtained from reference TRBV29-1 and TRBJ1-1, is as follows: SAVISQKPSRDICQRGTSLTIQCQVDSQVTMMFWYRQQPGQSLTLIATANQGSEATYESGFVIDKFPISRPNLTFSTLTVSNMSPEDSSIYLCSGGLMNTEAFFGQGTRLTVV.

The V and J genes are TRBV5-1 and TRBJ2-2; 7 bases are shared with TRBD2. CDR1 is SGHRS and CDR2 is YFSETQ in the germline V gene. The CDR3 contains 15 residues. Trimming cost V 2 bases and J 3 bases; bases outside gene matches: 4. The CDR3 protein is CASSFSGAHTGELFF. The CDR3 DNA follows: TGCGCCAGCAGCTTCAGCGGGGCTCACACCGGGGAGCTGTTTTTT.

This clonotype came up many times. This chain joins TRBV20-1 and TRBJ2-3, with 11 bases identical to TRBD2. CDR1 is DFQATT and CDR2 is SNEGSKA in the germline V gene (reference sequence). V shed 2 bases and J 4 bases; nucleotides not matched to a gene: 5. The CDR3 loop spans 15 amino acids. As DNA, the CDR3 is TGCAGTGCTAGAAGGTTAGCGGGGGGGCCAGATACGCAGTATTTT. This gives the protein CSARRLAGGPDTQYF.

There are many counts of this clonotype. This chain connects TRBV20-1 to TRBJ2-1, with unresolved D. In germline, CDR1 is DFQATT, CDR2 SNEGSKA (reference sequence). V dropped 0 bases and J dropped 6 bases, with 6 bases sitting between them. This CDR3 has 12 amino acids. The CDR3 coding sequence is TGCAGTGCTAGAGATAATACCAATGAGCAGTTCTTC. It translates to CSARDNTNEQFF.

This clonotype was detected ten times or more. V and J are TRBV18 and TRBJ1-3; no firm D call. The CDR3 contains 13 residues. Germline values: CDR1 KGHSH, CDR2 LQKENI. V dropped 5 bases and J dropped 4 bases, with 9 bases sitting between them. CDR3 bases: TGTGCCAGCTCAGTTGGTCCCGGAAACACCATATATTTT. Residues: CASSVGPGNTIYF.

The sample holds many counts of this clonotype. The chain is built from TRBV2 and TRBJ2-2; the match to TRBD2 covers 8 bases. With V trimmed by 10 bases and J by 4 bases, 11 bases remained unmatched. The CDR3 spans 15 residues. Germline V gene lookup returns CDR1 SNHLY and CDR2 FYNNEI. Here the CDR3 DNA reads TGTGCCACCAAAAGGAGCGGGGGACTCACCGGGGAGCTGTTTTTT. This sequence encodes CATKRSGGLTGELFF.

This clonotype was seen once. The J gene is TRBJ2-2, the V gene TRBV7-8; 7 bases agree with TRBD1. In germline, CDR1 is SGHVS, CDR2 FQNEAQ. CDR3 length equals 16 residues. V dropped 0 bases and J dropped 0; count of bases not matched to a gene: 1. This CDR3 is CASSLAGGANTGELFF. CDR3 bases: TGTGCCAGCAGCTTAGCAGGGGGCGCGAACACCGGGGAGCTGTTTTTT.

This clonotype showed up many times. This sequence joins TRBV5-1 and TRBJ1-1; TRBD1 agrees at 8 bases. Germline lookup yields CDR1 SGHRS and CDR2 YFSETQ. V was pared by 4 bases and J by 5 bases, with 7 bases of the junction left unmatched. The CDR3 runs 14 residues. CDR3 residues: CASSGDRGGTEAFF. The CDR3 region has the DNA TGCGCCAGCAGCGGCGACAGGGGTGGGACTGAAGCTTTCTTT.

The gene calls are TRBV2 and TRBJ1-3; D might be TRBD1 (6 bases). Trimming pared 9 bases from V and 3 bases from J, leaving 15 bases between. Germline V gene data show CDR1 as SNHLY and CDR2 as FYNNEI. CDR3 size: 14 residues. CDR3 nucleotide sequence: TGTGCCAGAAGTTCCAGGGGTGTTGGAAACACCATATATTTT. The encoded protein is CARSSRGVGNTIYF.

The rearrangement joins TRBV7-9 to TRBJ2-1, with 7 bases that match TRBD2. CDR3 length equals 15 residues. The germline CDR1 and CDR2 sequences are SEHNR and FQNEAQ (reference sequence). With 2 bases clipped from V and 3 bases from J, the junction kept 4 bases outside the gene matches. CDR3 bases: TGTGCCAGCAGCTTAACCGGGGGGAACTACAATGAGCAGTTCTTC. It is translated as CASSLTGGNYNEQFF.

Many counts were recorded for this clonotype. The rearrangement joins TRBV5-1 to TRBJ1-1; 9 nucleotides align to TRBD1. V was pared by 4 bases and J by 10 bases, with 11 bases of the junction left unmatched. This CDR3 comprises 14 residues. Germline-derived CDR1 and CDR2 are SGHRS and YFSETQ. The DNA of the CDR3 is TGCGCCAGCAGCGACCCACAGGGGGCGGAGGTAGCTTTCTTT. This encodes CASSDPQGAEVAFF. Complete variable domain (other parts from reference TRBV5-1 and TRBJ1-1): KAGVTQTPRYLIKTRGQQVTLSCSPISGHRSVSWYQQTPGQGLQFLFEYFSETQRNKGNFPGRFSGRQFSNSRSEMNVSTLELGDSALYLCASSDPQGAEVAFFGQGTRLTVV.

This clonotype has at least ten counts. The CDR3 reads CASSQGTGAEQYF. The CDR3 DNA sequence: TGTGCCAGCAGCCAAGGGACAGGAGCCGAGCAGTACTTC. V usage is TRBV3-1 and J usage is TRBJ2-7; 7 bases are a match to TRBD1. The ends lost 1 base at V and 6 bases at J; junction bases unmatched: 3. The CDR3 length is 13 residues. CDR1 and CDR2 (germline): LGHDT, YNNKEL (reference sequence).

Many counts were recorded for this clonotype. The chain's CDR3 is CSARQGSYGYTF. DNA for the CDR3: TGCAGTGCTAGACAGGGTTCCTATGGCTACACCTTC. The genes are TRBV20-1 and TRBJ1-2; maybe TRBD1 (5 bases). Deletions cut 2 bases from V and 4 bases from J, with 8 bases between. Per germline, CDR1 DFQATT and CDR2 SNEGSKA (reference sequence). The CDR3 runs 12 residues.